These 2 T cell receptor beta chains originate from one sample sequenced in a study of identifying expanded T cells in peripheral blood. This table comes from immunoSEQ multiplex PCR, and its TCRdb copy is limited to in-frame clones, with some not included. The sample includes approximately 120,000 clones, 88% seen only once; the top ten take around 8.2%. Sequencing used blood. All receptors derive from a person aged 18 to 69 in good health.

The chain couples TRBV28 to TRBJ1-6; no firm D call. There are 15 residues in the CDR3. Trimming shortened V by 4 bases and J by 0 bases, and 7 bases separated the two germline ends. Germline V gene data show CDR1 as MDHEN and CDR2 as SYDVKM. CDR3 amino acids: CASSYSSSYNSPLHF. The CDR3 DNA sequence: TGTGCCAGCAGTTACTCGAGCTCCTATAATTCACCCCTCCACTTT.

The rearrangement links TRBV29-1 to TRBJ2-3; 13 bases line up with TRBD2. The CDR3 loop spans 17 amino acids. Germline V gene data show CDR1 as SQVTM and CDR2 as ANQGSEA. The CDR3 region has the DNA TGCAGTGTCCCCTCTACTAGCGGGAGGGTGAACACAGATACGCAGTATTTT. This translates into CSVPSTSGRVNTDTQYF.